What follows are 21 T cell receptor beta chains derived from one specimen sequenced in a study of blood T cell repertoires in COVID-19. Profiling relied on immunoSEQ multiplex PCR, and the TCRdb table lists in-frame clones only, not all of them. The data hold 200,000 to 250,000 clones, with 70% to 90% observed a single time. Sequenced sample: PBMCs or T cells enriched from blood (not recorded which). The receptors derive from a woman aged 40 to 50 with acute COVID-19.

The V and J genes are TRBV7-9 and TRBJ2-1, with 11 bases aligning to TRBD2. V was pared by 4 bases and J by 8 bases, with 7 bases of the junction left unmatched. This CDR3 spans 15 amino acids. CDR1 is SEHNR and CDR2 is FQNEAQ in the germline V gene (reference sequence). The CDR3 coding sequence is TGTGCCAGCAGCTCCACTTCGGGACTAGCGGATGAGCAGTTCTTC. Translation gives CASSSTSGLADEQFF. Together with reference TRBV7-9 and TRBJ2-1, the CDR3 gives the full variable domain: DTGVSQNPRHKITKRGQNVTFRCDPISEHNRLYWYRQTLGQGPEFLTYFQNEAQLEKSRLLSDRFSAERPKGSFSTLEIQRTEQGDSAMYLCASSSTSGLADEQFFGPGTRLTVL.

This clone was observed many times. The chain uses TRBV27 and TRBJ1-1; no clear D gene. Per germline, CDR1 MNHEY and CDR2 SMNVEV (reference sequence). The CDR3 sequence is 12 residues long. V was clipped by 5 bases and J by 8 bases, with 12 bases between them. The CDR3 sequence is CASSTAVGEAFF. The CDR3 DNA sequence: TGTGCCAGCAGTACCGCGGTCGGAGAAGCTTTCTTT.

This sequence joins TRBV3-1 (or the pseudogene TRBV3-2) and TRBJ2-3; 9 nucleotides match TRBD2. J gave up 3 bases and V 4 bases, and 5 bases lay outside the gene matches. The CDR3 is 15 amino acids. Germline V CDR1 and CDR2: LGHDT, YNNKEL (reference sequence). The CDR3 DNA follows: TGTGCCAGCAGCCGGCGGGGGGGCCGGACAGATACGCAGTATTTT. Protein product: CASSRRGGRTDTQYF.

V gene TRBV5-1 combines with J gene TRBJ2-6; TRBD1 is a possible D gene (6 bases). The V end lost 8 bases, the J end lost 0 bases, and 15 bases lay between the germline ends. Germline V CDR1 and CDR2: SGHRS, YFSETQ. The CDR3 has 16 residues. The CDR3 loop reads CASAQGSLSGANVLTF. The CDR3 DNA follows: TGCGCCAGTGCACAGGGTTCACTCTCTGGGGCCAACGTCCTGACTTTC.

This chain connects TRBV19 to TRBJ1-2, with 8 bases lining up with TRBD1. The V gene end was trimmed by 4 bases and the J gene end by 14 bases; junction bases not matched to a gene: 12. The CDR3 extends over 13 amino acids. Germline loops: CDR1 LNHDA, CDR2 SQIVND (reference sequence). The CDR3 protein is CASSTQGARSQTF. CDR3 sequence (DNA): TGTGCCAGTAGTACCCAGGGGGCGCGGAGTCAAACCTTC.

The chain uses TRBV19 and TRBJ1-5, with 11 bases aligning to TRBD1. J gave up 1 base and V 4 bases, and 3 bases lay outside the gene matches. The germline CDR1 and CDR2 sequences are LNHDA and SQIVND (reference sequence). The CDR3 spans 16 residues. The CDR3 coding sequence is TGTGCCAGTAGTACGGGACAGGGGGTCAGCAATCAGCCCCAGCATTTT. As protein: CASSTGQGVSNQPQHF.

V usage is TRBV24-1 and J usage is TRBJ1-2; TRBD1 is a possible D gene (5 bases). V was trimmed by 9 bases and J by 6 bases, leaving 13 bases between them. CDR1 and CDR2 (germline): KGHDR, SFDVKD. This CDR3 has 12 residues. This chain's CDR3 is CATRGGDDGYTF. CDR3 bases: TGTGCCACCCGCGGGGGGGACGATGGCTACACCTTC.

This clone was recorded only once. The genes are TRBV9 and TRBJ1-5, with D perhaps matching TRBD1 (5 bases). V lost 0 bases and J lost 8, with 9 bases in between. CDR1 SGDLS and CDR2 YYNGEE come from the germline V gene. The CDR3 contains 13 residues. CDR3 bases: TGTGCCAGCAGCGTAGGCGTCAGGGAGCCCCAGCATTTT. This translates into CASSVGVREPQHF.

The chain combines TRBV5-1 with TRBJ2-7; D is perhaps TRBD1 (5 bases). CDR1 and CDR2 from the germline V gene are SGHRS and YFSETQ. This CDR3 contains 13 residues. Trimming removed 1 base from V and 3 bases from J, with 8 bases in between. CDR3 bases: TGCGCCAGCAGCTTGTGGACAAGCTACGAGCAGTACTTC. It specifies CASSLWTSYEQYF.

The chain is built from TRBV18 and TRBJ1-1; possible D gene TRBD1, 5 bases. Between the trimmed V and J ends, which lost 3 bases and 7 bases, there was a span of 15 bases. CDR1 is KGHSH, CDR2 LQKENI, per germline. The CDR3 spans 14 residues. CDR3 in amino acids: CASSPGGYQNEAFF. The CDR3 region has the DNA TGTGCCAGCTCACCCGGGGGGTATCAAAATGAAGCTTTCTTT.

The sample holds a few counts of this clone. The chain couples TRBV27 to TRBJ1-1, with D unresolved. The germline V gene encodes CDR1 MNHEY and CDR2 SMNVEV (reference sequence). The CDR3 runs 13 residues. V shed 3 bases and J shed 5 bases, with 10 bases lying between them. CDR3 coding DNA: TGTGCCAGCAGTTTGGTCCTAGGAACTGAAGCTTTCTTT. Translated, it gives CASSLVLGTEAFF.

This chain links TRBV7-3 with TRBJ2-1; 7 nucleotides agree with TRBD2. This CDR3 is built from 14 residues. Trimming took 4 bases from V and 5 from J; bases not matched to a gene: 5. Germline-derived CDR1 and CDR2 are SGHTA and FQGTGA. CDR3 coding DNA: TGTGCCAGCAGCTGGTCGGCGGGGGACAATGAGCAGTTCTTC. This gives the protein CASSWSAGDNEQFF.

The rearrangement joins TRBV7-2 to TRBJ1-3, with no clear D. Trimming left V 1 base short and J 0 bases short, with 10 bases between. The CDR3 extends over 16 amino acids. Germline CDR1 and CDR2: SGHTA and FQGNSA. CDR3 nucleotides: TGTGCCAGCAGCTTAGTACAGCCAATCTCTGGAAACACCATATATTTT. Amino acid sequence: CASSLVQPISGNTIYF.

CDR3 coding DNA: TGTGCCAAGGCGACCGACTCCTCCACTGAAGCTTTCTTT. This gives the protein CAKATDSSTEAFF. J is TRBJ1-1 and V is TRBV2, with D unresolved. Trimming took off 10 bases at V and 4 bases at J, with 16 bases between the two ends. CDR3 size: 13 residues. Germline lookup yields CDR1 SNHLY and CDR2 FYNNEI.

The CDR3 loop reads CAISTGTAVYEQYF. The CDR3 DNA follows: TGTGCCATCAGTACCGGGACAGCCGTTTACGAGCAGTACTTC. The chain recombines TRBV10-3 with TRBJ2-7; 7 nucleotides line up with TRBD1. V lost 5 bases and J lost 4; bases outside the gene matches: 8. CDR1 ENHRY and CDR2 SYGVKD come from the germline V gene. There are 14 residues in the CDR3.

This clone was recorded only once. The CDR3 nucleotides are TGCGCCAGCAGCCTTAAGGGGGCGCGGGGTGAAGCTTTCTTT. Translating it yields CASSLKGARGEAFF. The chain links TRBV5-1 to TRBJ1-1, with 7 bases lining up with TRBD1. This CDR3 comprises 14 residues. From germline, CDR1 is SGHRS and CDR2 YFSETQ. Trimming removed 4 bases from V and 7 bases from J; junction bases left unmatched: 10. Full variable domain (rest looked up from reference TRBV5-1 and TRBJ1-1): KAGVTQTPRYLIKTRGQQVTLSCSPISGHRSVSWYQQTPGQGLQFLFEYFSETQRNKGNFPGRFSGRQFSNSRSEMNVSTLELGDSALYLCASSLKGARGEAFFGQGTRLTVV.

This chain joins TRBV5-1 and TRBJ2-6, with TRBD1 matching over 9 bases. The CDR3 is 19 residues long. Per germline, CDR1 SGHRS and CDR2 YFSETQ. J lost 0 bases, V lost 4 bases, and 11 bases had no gene match. CDR3 sequence reads: CASSSTPGTGYSGANVLTF. CDR3 sequence (DNA): TGCGCCAGCAGCAGCACCCCCGGGACAGGGTACTCTGGGGCCAACGTCCTGACTTTC.

This chain links TRBV19 with TRBJ2-7, with D tentatively TRBD1 (6 bases). The V end lost 6 bases, the J end lost 1 base, and 16 bases lay between the germline ends. This CDR3 comprises 15 residues. Germline V CDR1 and CDR2: LNHDA, SQIVND (reference sequence). This chain's CDR3 is CASRTTGTNSYEQYF. CDR3 nucleotides: TGTGCCAGTAGGACCACCGGGACAAATTCCTACGAGCAGTACTTC. The complete variable domain, with remaining parts taken from reference TRBV19 and TRBJ2-7, reads DGGITQSPKYLFRKEGQNVTLSCEQNLNHDAMYWYRQDPGQGLRLIYYSQIVNDFQKGDIAEGYSVSREKKESFPLTVTSAQKNPTAFYLCASRTTGTNSYEQYFGPGTRLTVT.

This clone was recorded only once. J is TRBJ2-7 and V is TRBV27; 7 bases are shared with TRBD2. Germline CDR1 reads MNHEY; CDR2 reads SMNVEV (reference sequence). Trimming took 3 bases from V and 3 from J; bases not matched to a gene: 8. The CDR3 contains 15 residues. CDR3 loop: CASSFSAGRVYEQYF. The CDR3 coding sequence is TGTGCCAGCAGTTTTTCGGCGGGGAGGGTCTACGAGCAGTACTTC.

The V gene is TRBV27, the J gene TRBJ2-7, with 7 positions matching TRBD2. The trim removed 1 base at V and 5 bases at J, leaving 8 bases unmatched. The CDR3 spans 15 residues. The germline V gene encodes CDR1 MNHEY and CDR2 SMNVEV (reference sequence). This chain's CDR3 is CASSLWGGRAHEQYF. The CDR3 coding sequence is TGTGCCAGCAGTTTATGGGGCGGGAGAGCCCACGAGCAGTACTTC.

The CDR3 sequence is CSVGRGRGTEAFF. CDR3 coding DNA: TGCAGCGTTGGCAGGGGGCGAGGCACTGAAGCTTTCTTT. The chain recombines TRBV29-1 with TRBJ1-1; 8 nucleotides line up with TRBD1. The ends lost 4 bases at V and 4 bases at J; junction bases unmatched: 5. The germline gives CDR1 SQVTM, CDR2 ANQGSEA. This CDR3 is built from 13 residues.